These 2 T cell receptor beta chains were all obtained from the same sample, sequenced in a study of beta chain features in type 1 diabetes. Expressed TCRB transcripts were sequenced after all isolated RNA was converted to cDNA. Libraries were prepared by immunoSEQ multiplex PCR; TCRdb keeps only in-frame clonotypes and omits some of them. The sample consists of around 13,000 clones, about half of them appearing once. The material sequenced was stem cell memory CD4+ T cells from blood. The receptor set was obtained from a man in his late teens or twenties in good health.

The J gene is TRBJ2-7, the V gene TRBV5-5; no reliable D call. Germline-derived CDR1 and CDR2 are SGHKS and YYEKEE (reference sequence). The V end lost 2 bases, the J end lost 6 bases, and 6 bases lay between the germline ends. CDR3 length: 11 amino acids. This CDR3 reads CASSLVAEQYF. The DNA of the CDR3 is TGTGCCAGCAGCTTAGTAGCCGAGCAGTACTTC.

The V and J genes are TRBV21-1 and TRBJ2-3; TRBD2, as called in the table, went unchecked against the DNA. TRBV21-1 is a pseudogene locus. The length of the CDR3 is 15 residues. CDR3 in amino acids: CASGGTPSSTDTQYF. The CDR3 region has the DNA TGTGCCAGCGGAGGGACTCCATCTAGCACAGATACGCAGTATTTT.